The entry below gives a single TCR beta chain sequence along with its context. V lost 5 bases, J lost 2 bases, and 13 bases lay in between. This CDR3 region has 14 residues. Germline CDR1 SGHNT, CDR2 YYREEE (reference sequence). These data originate in a study of cytomegalovirus exposure and HLA in healthy donors. Amplification used 60 Vbeta primers and 13 Jbeta primers. The repertoire was sequenced with immunoSEQ multiplex PCR; TCRdb's copy has only in-frame clones and lacks some. The sample contains about 160,000 clones, over 60% of which appear only once. The chain carries TRBV5-4 and TRBJ1-1, with D unclear. The sequence was obtained from a woman younger than 35 in good health and CMV-seronegative. Sample: PBMCs. In DNA form, the CDR3 reads TGTGCCAGCAGGTGGGTGGGCAGAAACACTGAAGCTTTCTTT. Amino acid sequence: CASRWVGRNTEAFF. Complete variable domain (other parts from reference TRBV5-4 and TRBJ1-1): ETGVTQSPTHLIKTRGQQVTLRCSSQSGHNTVSWYQQALGQGPQFIFQYYREEENGRGNFPPRFSGLQFPNYSSELNVNALELDDSALYLCASRWVGRNTEAFFGQGTRLTVV.